This TCR beta chain was identified in a study of PD-L1 blockade in urothelial cancer. Background on the study: Samples came from 3 weeks, at the second dose, and 6 weeks into treatment. Peripheral blood specimens exhibited a median yield of approximately 140,000 T cells.

As to this clone: The antigen is unknown.

Measured with immunoSEQ multiplex PCR; TCRdb has only the in-frame clones, and not every one. The sample consists of tens of thousands of clones, 91% of them appearing once. Regarding time point: peripheral blood 6 weeks after treatment start. The ends were cut back, 1 base at V and 6 bases at J, with 7 bases in the middle. The length of the CDR3 is 12 residues. Per the germline V gene, CDR1 is SEHNR and CDR2 is FQNEAQ (reference sequence). Points from the study as a whole: Durable-benefit patients showed greater tumor-associated blood clone expansion at 3 weeks. Lower than median blood TCR clonality before treatment predicted better survival.

The receptor was derived from a woman older than 75 with urothelial cancer. This specimen was PBMCs, taken around atezolizumab (anti-PD-L1) treatment. The rearrangement joins TRBV7-9 to TRBJ2-7; no firm D call. The CDR3 loop is CASSLDHGEQYF. In DNA, the CDR3 is TGTGCCAGCAGCTTAGACCACGGCGAGCAGTACTTC.